The rows below give T cell receptor beta chains drawn from one sample of a study of blood T cell repertoires in COVID-19. Data came from immunoSEQ multiplex PCR; TCRdb stores just in-frame clones and leaves some out. The sample consists of approximately 190,000 clones, around 84% of them appearing once. What was sequenced was peripheral blood. All receptors derive from a young man with active or convalescent COVID-19. Each CDR3 is given with its conserved first and last residue. D genes are given only for firm matches. The size of a clone is reported for some rows only, either as once, few or many, or as a class for expanded clones.

TRBV5-4	NA	TRBJ2-4	NA	CASSLVVGVSTEWAKNIQYF	TGTGCCAGCAGCTTGGTGGTAGGGGTCTCCACCGAGTGGGCCAAAAACATTCAGTACTTC
TRBV10-1	NA	TRBJ2-3	TRBD2	CASASGGAFTDTQYF	TGCGCCAGCGCTAGCGGGGGGGCCTTTACAGATACGCAGTATTTT
TRBV4-3	NA	TRBJ2-1	TRBD2	CASSRTSGYSYNEQFF	TGCGCCAGCAGCCGGACTAGCGGTTATTCCTACAATGAGCAGTTCTTC
TRBV3-1/TRBV3-2	NA	TRBJ1-1	NA	CASSRLQQTEAFF	TGTGCCAGCAGCAGACTCCAGCAAACTGAAGCTTTCTTT
TRBV11-2	NA	TRBJ2-1	NA	CASSPAAGASSYNEQFF	TGTGCCAGCAGCCCGGCCGCAGGGGCTAGCTCCTACAATGAGCAGTTCTTC
TRBV6-5	once	TRBJ2-1	TRBD1	CASPRGSSYNEQFF	TGTGCCAGTCCCAGGGGGTCCTCCTACAATGAGCAGTTCTTC
TRBV11-2	once	TRBJ1-5	TRBD1	CASSLDRAQPQHF	TGTGCCAGCAGTCTGGACAGGGCTCAGCCCCAGCATTTT
TRBV3-1/TRBV3-2	NA	TRBJ2-5	NA	CASSQVHRQETQYF	TGTGCCAGCAGCCAAGTTCACAGGCAAGAGACCCAGTACTTC
TRBV3-1/TRBV3-2	NA	TRBJ2-3	TRBD2	CASSQAGTSGAADTQYF	TGTGCCAGCAGCCAGGCCGGGACTAGCGGGGCAGCAGATACGCAGTATTTT
TRBV30	NA	TRBJ2-7	NA	CAWSPSTGTQSSYEQYF	TGTGCCTGGAGTCCGAGTACAGGGACCCAGAGCTCCTACGAGCAGTACTTC
TRBV5-1	NA	TRBJ2-2	NA	CASMVRLDGTNTGELFF	TGCGCCAGCATGGTAAGATTGGACGGGACTAACACCGGGGAGCTGTTTTTT
TRBV27	few	TRBJ1-2	TRBD1	CASSMQGAGGYTF	TGTGCCAGCAGTATGCAGGGGGCGGGAGGCTACACCTTC
TRBV3-1/TRBV3-2	few	TRBJ1-2	NA	CASSQDQGWDGYTF	TGTGCCAGCAGCCAAGATCAGGGATGGGATGGCTACACCTTC
TRBV7-9	NA	TRBJ2-7	NA	CASSPDTFYEQYF	TGTGCCAGCAGCCCTGACACCTTCTACGAGCAGTACTTC
TRBV4-1	NA	TRBJ2-5	TRBD2	CASSPSGGRETQYF	TGCGCCAGCAGCCCGTCGGGGGGGCGCGAGACCCAGTACTTC
TRBV7-6	NA	TRBJ2-2	TRBD2	CASSLEASGMNTGELFF	TGTGCCAGCAGCTTAGAGGCTAGCGGGATGAACACCGGGGAGCTGTTTTTT
TRBV9	NA	TRBJ1-1	TRBD1	CASSEGGQGRTEAFF	TGTGCCAGCAGCGAGGGGGGACAGGGGCGAACTGAAGCTTTCTTT